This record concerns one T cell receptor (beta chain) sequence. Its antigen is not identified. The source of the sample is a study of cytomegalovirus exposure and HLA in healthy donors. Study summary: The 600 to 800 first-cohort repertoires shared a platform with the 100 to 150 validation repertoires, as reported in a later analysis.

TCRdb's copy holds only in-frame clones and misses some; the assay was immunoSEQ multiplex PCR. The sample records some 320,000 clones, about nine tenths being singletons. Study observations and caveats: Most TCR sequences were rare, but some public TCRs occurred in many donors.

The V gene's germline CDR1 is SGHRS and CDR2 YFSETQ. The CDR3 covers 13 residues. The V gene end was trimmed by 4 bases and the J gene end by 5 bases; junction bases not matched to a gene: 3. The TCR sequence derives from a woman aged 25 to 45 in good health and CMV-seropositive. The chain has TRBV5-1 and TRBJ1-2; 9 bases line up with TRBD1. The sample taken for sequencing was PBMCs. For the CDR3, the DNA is TGCGCCAGCAGCCACGGGACAGGGTATGGCTACACCTTC. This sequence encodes CASSHGTGYGYTF. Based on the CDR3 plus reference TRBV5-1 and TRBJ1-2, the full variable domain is KAGVTQTPRYLIKTRGQQVTLSCSPISGHRSVSWYQQTPGQGLQFLFEYFSETQRNKGNFPGRFSGRQFSNSRSEMNVSTLELGDSALYLCASSHGTGYGYTFGSGTRLTVV.